A selection of T cell receptor beta chains follows, all from one sample in a study of blood T cell repertoires in COVID-19. The repertoire was sequenced with immunoSEQ multiplex PCR; TCRdb's copy has only in-frame clones and lacks some. Of approximately 89,000 clones in the sample, about 90% are singletons; the top ten hold 4% to 5.5%. The material sequenced was peripheral blood. The receptors here all came from a man in his 70s with acute or convalescent COVID-19. CDR3s leave out the opening cysteine and the closing phenylalanine or tryptophan. D genes are given only for firm matches. Where a row states a size, it is once, few, many or the class of an expanded clone; other rows omit it.

d_gene | abundance | j_gene | v_gene | CDR3aa
TRBD1 | - | TRBJ2-5 | TRBV29-1 | SVKGADQETQY
- | - | TRBJ1-2 | TRBV5-1 | ASSLEPGSYGYT
TRBD1 | - | TRBJ1-2 | TRBV19 | ASSTRTGGYGYT
- | - | TRBJ2-2 | TRBV19 | ASSDSGTGELF
- | few | TRBJ2-7 | TRBV11-2 | ASSRVQGSNEQY
TRBD1 | - | TRBJ1-2 | TRBV30 | AWSPGQGFGGYT
- | - | TRBJ1-1 | TRBV3-1/TRBV3-2 | ASSHRVMNTEAF
- | - | TRBJ2-7 | TRBV2 | ASSATDYEQY
- | - | TRBJ2-1 | TRBV28 | ASSVQGGFNEQF
- | - | TRBJ1-2 | TRBV6-6 | ASSTGQKANYGYT
TRBD2 | - | TRBJ2-7 | TRBV2 | ASSGPRLAGGQYEQY
- | - | TRBJ2-7 | TRBV29-1 | SVVTGDGYEQY
- | - | TRBJ1-3 | TRBV29-1 | SVRVTSGNTIY
- | - | TRBJ1-1 | TRBV12-5 | ASAPSGVSTEAF
TRBD1 | once | TRBJ1-2 | TRBV10-3 | AISGAPTGNYGYT
- | - | TRBJ1-2 | TRBV7-2 | ASSSSRQNYGYT
- | - | TRBJ1-2 | TRBV28 | ASSFSGANYGYT
TRBD1 | - | TRBJ1-2 | TRBV3-1/TRBV3-2 | ASSQPLGGLEGYT
TRBD1 | - | TRBJ1-2 | TRBV29-1 | SVRLTGGADGYT
- | - | TRBJ2-5 | TRBV18 | ASSTGQETQY
TRBD1 | - | TRBJ2-7 | TRBV3-1/TRBV3-2 | ASSLDRTGEQY
TRBD1 | - | TRBJ1-2 | TRBV6-1 | ASSETGGNYGYT
- | - | TRBJ2-6 | TRBV15 | ATSTRGSGANVLT
TRBD1 | - | TRBJ1-4 | TRBV18 | ASSPPDRDGEKLF
TRBD2 | - | TRBJ2-1 | TRBV7-2 | ASSITSGGAGAYNEQF
- | few | TRBJ1-6 | TRBV6-1 | ASSEQGYNSPLH
- | - | TRBJ1-5 | TRBV6-2/TRBV6-3 | ASSKDKDQPQH
TRBD1 | - | TRBJ1-2 | TRBV5-1 | ASSLGDREVYGYT